This passage covers 27 T cell receptor beta chains from one sample sequenced in a study of cytomegalovirus exposure and HLA in healthy donors. Produced via immunoSEQ multiplex PCR; TCRdb's table is partial and in-frame only. Of some 200,000 clones in the sample, 65% to 90% were seen once. The specimen was PBMCs. These receptors originate from a woman aged 25 to 39 in good health and CMV-seropositive.

The rearrangement links TRBV28 to TRBJ2-7, with D uncertain. The V and J ends lost 6 bases and 7 bases respectively, with 13 bases between them. The CDR3 sequence is 12 residues long. Germline V lookup: CDR1 MDHEN, CDR2 SYDVKM. The CDR3, as DNA: TGTGCCAGCAGGCCCCCCTCTCGGGAGCAGTACTTC. It yields the protein CASRPPSREQYF.

The rearrangement joins TRBV4-1 to TRBJ2-7; 10 nucleotides agree with TRBD2. The trim removed 2 bases at V and 3 bases at J, leaving 4 bases unmatched. The germline V gene has CDR1 MGHRA and CDR2 YSYEKL. The CDR3 contains 15 residues. Written as DNA, the CDR3 is TGCGCCAGCAGCCAATCTACTAGCGGGAACTACGAGCAGTACTTC. Protein sequence: CASSQSTSGNYEQYF.

This clone was recorded a few times. The chain recombines TRBV4-1 with TRBJ2-2; TRBD1 matches 7 bases. The CDR3 runs 16 residues. Germline CDR1 reads MGHRA; CDR2 reads YSYEKL. The ends lost 1 base at V and 3 bases at J; junction bases unmatched: 5. The CDR3 loop reads CASSQVRGRDTGELFF. The CDR3 region has the DNA TGCGCCAGCAGCCAAGTAAGGGGGCGCGACACCGGGGAGCTGTTTTTT.

The chain employs TRBV9 and TRBJ2-5; TRBD2 agrees at 7 bases. The trim removed 7 bases at V and 4 bases at J, leaving 4 bases unmatched. This CDR3 comprises 12 residues. Looked up from germline, CDR1 is SGDLS and CDR2 is YYNGEE. The CDR3 bases are TGTGCCAGCGGAGGGGAGGGAGAGACCCAGTACTTC. Translating gives CASGGEGETQYF.

The J gene is TRBJ2-1, the V gene TRBV5-4; 12 bases match TRBD2. The ends lost 5 bases at V and 4 bases at J; junction bases unmatched: 4. Germline CDR1 is SGHNT and CDR2 is YYREEE (reference sequence). The CDR3 has 15 residues. CDR3 amino acids: CASRFGLAGYNEQFF. The CDR3 coding sequence is TGTGCCAGCAGGTTCGGACTAGCGGGGTACAATGAGCAGTTCTTC.

This clone has more than one count but fewer than ten. This chain links TRBV7-9 with TRBJ1-2; 7 positions match TRBD1. Trimming at V came to 2 bases and at J to 14 bases, leaving 8 bases not matched to a gene. Germline values: CDR1 SEHNR, CDR2 FQNEAQ (reference sequence). The CDR3 is 12 amino acids. The CDR3 DNA reads as TGTGCCAGCAGCTTATCTAGGGGGCGTTCTACCTTC. Its translation: CASSLSRGRSTF.

This chain connects TRBV5-4 to TRBJ2-1; 12 nucleotides agree with TRBD2. Per the germline V gene, CDR1 is SGHNT and CDR2 is YYREEE (reference sequence). There are 16 residues in the CDR3. Losses at the gene ends were 0 bases for V and 5 bases for J; bases not matched to a gene: 3. CDR3 bases: TGTGCCAGCAGCTTGGACGCTAGCGGGGGGGACAATGAGCAGTTCTTC. It encodes CASSLDASGGDNEQFF.

This clone was seen a few times. The rearrangement links TRBV6-5 to TRBJ1-2; D is unclear. V lost 5 bases and J 4 bases, leaving 11 bases between the germline ends. The germline gives CDR1 MNHEY, CDR2 SVGAGI. CDR3 size: 13 residues. Here the CDR3 reads CASSLLGVYGYTF. CDR3 nucleotide sequence: TGTGCCAGCAGTCTCCTCGGGGTCTATGGCTACACCTTC.

This sequence joins TRBV5-1 and TRBJ1-3; weak D call: TRBD1 (6 bases). CDR1 and CDR2 from the germline V gene are SGHRS and YFSETQ. Trimming removed 5 bases from V and 3 bases from J, with 15 bases in between. The CDR3 spans 15 residues. The CDR3 spells CASRTGHELGNTIYF. The CDR3 region has the DNA TGCGCCAGCAGGACGGGACATGAACTTGGAAACACCATATATTTT.

V gene TRBV18 combines with J gene TRBJ2-3; 7 bases align to TRBD2. This CDR3 comprises 13 residues. Germline trimming cut 6 bases from V and 6 bases from J; bases unmatched to any gene: 6. Germline V gives CDR1 KGHSH, CDR2 LQKENI. The CDR3 is CASSGLNTDTQYF. DNA for the CDR3: TGTGCCAGCTCGGGACTAAACACGGATACGCAGTATTTT.

The chain carries TRBV6-5 and TRBJ2-4; D is possibly TRBD2 (7 bases). Per germline, CDR1 MNHEY and CDR2 SVGAGI. The CDR3 contains 14 residues. Trimming stripped 4 bases from V and 7 bases from J, with 14 bases between. Here the CDR3 DNA reads TGTGCCAGCAGTTCACTCGCGGGGGCTAACATTCAGTACTTC. Its translation: CASSSLAGANIQYF.

The rearrangement links TRBV2 to TRBJ2-3, with a possible D match to TRBD2 (6 bases). CDR3 length equals 15 residues. The germline V and J ends were trimmed by 4 bases and 4 bases, with 15 bases remaining between them. Germline CDR1 SNHLY, CDR2 FYNNEI. The DNA for the CDR3 is TGTGCCAGCAGTGGTGGGACTCTATTATCAGATACGCAGTATTTT. Amino acids: CASSGGTLLSDTQYF.

With regard to this clone: Sequence at one end of the junction differs from germline and may be a read error. The chain links TRBV7-7 to TRBJ2-2; D might be TRBD1 (5 bases). Germline-derived CDR1 and CDR2 are SSHAT and FNYEAQ (reference sequence). The CDR3 sequence is 14 residues long. As DNA, the CDR3 is TGTGCTAGCAGCTCCAGGGAAACGACCGGGGAGCTGTTTTTT. This translates into CASSSRETTGELFF.

The genes are TRBV5-6 and TRBJ2-7; 7 nucleotides line up with TRBD1. This CDR3 has 13 amino acids. The V gene end was trimmed by 0 bases and the J gene end by 7 bases; junction bases not matched to a gene: 4. Per the germline V gene, CDR1 is SGHDT and CDR2 is YYEEEE. DNA of the CDR3: TGTGCCAGCAGCTTGGCGGGACAGAGGGAGCAGTACTTC. Residues: CASSLAGQREQYF.

The chain combines TRBV6-5 with TRBJ1-4; D unresolved. Per the germline V gene, CDR1 is MNHEY and CDR2 is SVGAGI. Trimming cost V 7 bases and J 8 bases, with 14 bases left between them. The CDR3 consists of 13 residues. In nucleotides, the CDR3 is TGTGCCAGCAAGCCGGCGGGGAAAGAAAAACTGTTTTTT. Translating gives CASKPAGKEKLFF.

This clone was seen a handful of times. The genes are TRBV28 and TRBJ1-2; 10 bases are shared with TRBD1. The CDR3 covers 14 residues. After removal of 5 bases from V and 8 bases from J, the junction contained 8 bases not matched to a gene. In germline, CDR1 is MDHEN, CDR2 SYDVKM. CDR3 region: CASSMGQGLKGYTF. The CDR3 DNA reads TGTGCCAGCAGTATGGGACAGGGGTTGAAGGGCTACACCTTC.

The chain carries TRBV7-9 and TRBJ2-1, with a possible D match to TRBD2 (5 bases). This CDR3 has 12 residues. Germline CDR1 is SEHNR and CDR2 is FQNEAQ (reference sequence). Deletions cut 3 bases from V and 10 bases from J, with 10 bases between. CDR3 sequence reads: CASSFGKGEQFF. The CDR3 DNA sequence: TGTGCCAGCAGCTTCGGGAAAGGGGAGCAGTTCTTC. Together with reference TRBV7-9 and TRBJ2-1, the CDR3 gives the full variable domain: DTGVSQNPRHKITKRGQNVTFRCDPISEHNRLYWYRQTLGQGPEFLTYFQNEAQLEKSRLLSDRFSAERPKGSFSTLEIQRTEQGDSAMYLCASSFGKGEQFFGPGTRLTVL.

The chain recombines TRBV5-1 with TRBJ2-2, with 14 bases fitting TRBD2. Germline CDR1 and CDR2: SGHRS and YFSETQ. This CDR3 region has 17 residues. The trim removed 4 bases at V and 4 bases at J, leaving 6 bases unmatched. The CDR3 DNA follows: TGCGCCAGCAGCGGCGGACTAGCGGGAGGAGCCACCGGGGAGCTGTTTTTT. It is translated as CASSGGLAGGATGELFF. The complete variable domain, with remaining parts taken from reference TRBV5-1 and TRBJ2-2, reads KAGVTQTPRYLIKTRGQQVTLSCSPISGHRSVSWYQQTPGQGLQFLFEYFSETQRNKGNFPGRFSGRQFSNSRSEMNVSTLELGDSALYLCASSGGLAGGATGELFFGEGSRLTVL.

The chain couples TRBV6-5 to TRBJ2-1, with TRBD2 identical over 9 bases. The CDR3 has 11 amino acids. V trimming: 7 bases; J trimming: 9 bases; junction bases outside the gene matches: 1. Germline V gene sequence: CDR1 MNHEY, CDR2 SVGAGI. The chain's CDR3 is CASMREGEQFF. The CDR3 DNA is TGTGCCAGCATGCGGGAGGGTGAGCAGTTCTTC.

The chain has TRBV12-5 and TRBJ2-2; no clear D. Trimming took off 2 bases at V and 7 bases at J, with 5 bases between the two ends. The germline V gene encodes CDR1 LGHNT and CDR2 FRNRAP. The CDR3 length is 12 residues. The CDR3 DNA reads as TGTGCTAGTGGTTTGTTCGGCGGGGAGCTGTTTTTT. Amino acid sequence: CASGLFGGELFF.

The chain employs TRBV6-5 and TRBJ2-7, with 11 bases matching TRBD2. Trimming removed 4 bases from V and 6 bases from J; junction bases left unmatched: 11. CDR1 and CDR2 (germline): MNHEY, SVGAGI. This CDR3 is 16 amino acids long. The DNA for the CDR3 is TGTGCCAGCAGTTCGCGGACGGATACTAGCGGGAGCGAGCAGTACTTC. This gives the protein CASSSRTDTSGSEQYF.

CDR3 in DNA: TGTGCCAGCAACCTAGCGGCTAGCGCCGGGGAGCTGTTTTTT. It codes for CASNLAASAGELFF. The chain couples TRBV2 to TRBJ2-2; 7 bases are shared with TRBD2. CDR3 length: 14 amino acids. Trimming took 7 bases from V and 6 from J; bases not matched to a gene: 8. Germline V gene data show CDR1 as SNHLY and CDR2 as FYNNEI.

The chain carries TRBV5-6 and TRBJ1-2; D gene ambiguous. Trimming stripped 0 bases from V and 4 bases from J, with 16 bases between. CDR3 length equals 16 residues. Germline loops: CDR1 SGHDT, CDR2 YYEEEE. The CDR3 bases are TGTGCCAGCAGCTTGGTTTCCGGGGTTAGTACCTATGGCTACACCTTC. Amino acid sequence: CASSLVSGVSTYGYTF.

The chain carries TRBV7-2 and TRBJ1-2; a weak D match, TRBD1 (5 bases). Germline loops: CDR1 SGHTA, CDR2 FQGNSA. Trimming took off 1 base at V and 8 bases at J, with 11 bases between the two ends. The CDR3 spans 13 residues. This chain's CDR3 is CASSLDRWKGYTF. The CDR3 region has the DNA TGTGCCAGCAGCTTAGACAGGTGGAAGGGCTACACCTTC.

This sequence joins TRBV2 and TRBJ1-1, with unresolved D. With 6 bases removed from V and 11 bases from J, the gap between germline ends came to 4 bases. In germline, CDR1 is SNHLY, CDR2 FYNNEI. The CDR3 is made up of 8 amino acids. In DNA, the CDR3 is TGTGCCAGCAGGGCCGCTTTCTTT. This translates into CASRAAFF.

J is TRBJ2-5 and V is TRBV27, with 9 bases identical to TRBD2. The germline CDR1 and CDR2 sequences are MNHEY and SMNVEV (reference sequence). With 5 bases clipped from V and 5 bases from J, the junction kept 12 bases outside the gene matches. The CDR3 extends over 16 amino acids. The CDR3 region is CASSHHPVAGEETQYF. CDR3 bases: TGTGCCAGCAGTCACCACCCGGTAGCGGGAGAGGAGACCCAGTACTTC.

This clone was observed a few times. The rearrangement joins TRBV19 to TRBJ2-5, with TRBD1 identical over 7 bases. V shed 5 bases, J shed 3 bases, and the junction held 9 bases outside the gene matches. This CDR3 comprises 15 residues. Germline lookup yields CDR1 LNHDA and CDR2 SQIVND (reference sequence). DNA for the CDR3: TGTGCCAGTAGTGTCAGTCTCACAGGGGAAGAGACCCAGTACTTC. It codes for CASSVSLTGEETQYF. Full variable domain (remainder filled in from reference TRBV19 and TRBJ2-5): DGGITQSPKYLFRKEGQNVTLSCEQNLNHDAMYWYRQDPGQGLRLIYYSQIVNDFQKGDIAEGYSVSREKKESFPLTVTSAQKNPTAFYLCASSVSLTGEETQYFGPGTRLLVL.